A single sample is the source of the 27 T cell receptor beta chains below, sequenced in a study of human T cells and chemical hapten exposure. As to time point: pre-sensitization, week 0. Treatment reported: therapeutic diphenylcyclopropenone sensitization with weekly scalp DPC. TCRdb fed the RACE reads into MiXCR, producing one record per CDR3 protein. The sample includes 99,000 or so distinct CDR3 sequences, approximately 11% of them seen just once. This specimen consisted of whole blood, obtained in connection with sensitization to the hapten diphenylcyclopropenone (DPC). These receptors came from a woman aged 55-70 years with alopecia areata. Some clones in this sample may be carry-over from other donors' samples.

The chain uses TRBV19 and TRBJ1-5, with 9 bases identical to TRBD1. The CDR3 sequence is 16 residues long. Germline V gives CDR1 LNHDA, CDR2 SQIVND (reference sequence). The V gene end was trimmed by 3 bases and the J gene end by 5 bases; junction bases not matched to a gene: 8. The CDR3 region is CASSIAGTGFDQPQHF. The CDR3 bases are TGTGCCAGTAGTATTGCCGGGACAGGGTTTGATCAGCCCCAGCATTTT.

This clonotype showed up many times. The chain employs TRBV6-2 or TRBV6-3 and TRBJ2-7, with D possibly matching TRBD2 (5 bases). The CDR3 has 15 residues. Trimming pared 4 bases from V and 5 bases from J, leaving 18 bases between. Germline CDR1 is MNHEY and CDR2 is SVGEGT. CDR3 nucleotide sequence: TGTGCCAGCAGTTCGTGGACTCCCGCTGGCCACGAGCAGTACTTC. Residues: CASSSWTPAGHEQYF.

This clonotype was detected ten times or more. At one of its ends the junction is not consistent with the germline gene, which may arise from a read error. The chain joins TRBV6-5 to TRBJ1-1, with 9 bases fitting TRBD1. The length of the CDR3 is 13 residues. Germline loops: CDR1 MNHEY, CDR2 SVGAGI. The chain's CDR3 is CGTGLSELTEAFF. DNA of the CDR3: TGCGGGACAGGGTTGTCCGAACTCACTGAAGCTTTCTTT.

The chain links TRBV20-1 to TRBJ2-5; D possibly uses TRBD1 or TRBD2 (5 bases each). The ends were cut back, 5 bases at V and 0 bases at J, with 19 bases in the middle. Germline V gene sequence: CDR1 DFQATT, CDR2 SNEGSKA (reference sequence). CDR3 length equals 16 residues. The CDR3 here is CSACMPGPTYQETQYF. DNA of the CDR3: TGCAGTGCTTGCATGCCGGGACCCACGTACCAAGAGACCCAGTACTTC.

The chain carries TRBV18 and TRBJ2-3; D gene unclear. The CDR3 runs to 16 residues. The V gene lost 1 base and the J gene lost 0 bases, with 11 bases spanning the gap. CDR1 and CDR2 (germline): KGHSH, LQKENI. The CDR3 bases are TGTGCCAGCTCACCACGGCTCAGGCAGAGCACAGATACGCAGTATTTT. Its protein is CASSPRLRQSTDTQYF. Filled out from reference TRBV18 and TRBJ2-3, the complete variable domain reads NAGVMQNPRHLVRRRGQEARLRCSPMKGHSHVYWYRQLPEEGLKFMVYLQKENIIDESGMPKERFSAEFPKEGPSILRIQQVVRGDSAAYFCASSPRLRQSTDTQYFGPGTRLTVL.

This chain connects TRBV19 to TRBJ2-7; 7 nucleotides line up with TRBD1. The CDR3 has 16 amino acids. CDR1 is LNHDA and CDR2 is SQIVND in the germline V gene (reference sequence). V dropped 0 bases and J dropped 2; count of bases not matched to a gene: 7. The CDR3 DNA reads TGTGCCAGTAGTATAGACTTATCGACAGGGACCTACGAGCAGTACTTC. Its protein product is CASSIDLSTGTYEQYF.

This chain connects TRBV29-1 to TRBJ2-2, with 10 bases that match TRBD1. Germline loops: CDR1 SQVTM, CDR2 ANQGSEA. V dropped 7 bases and J dropped 6; count of bases not matched to a gene: 2. The CDR3 is made up of 12 amino acids. The CDR3 loop is CSAGQGAGELFF. The DNA of the CDR3 is TGCAGCGCCGGACAGGGGGCCGGGGAGCTGTTTTTT.

This clonotype was found many times. V usage is TRBV19 and J usage is TRBJ2-7; perhaps TRBD1 as D (6 bases). This CDR3 region has 14 residues. Trimming took off 5 bases at V and 3 bases at J, with 14 bases between the two ends. Germline assignment: CDR1 LNHDA and CDR2 SQIVND (reference sequence). DNA of the CDR3: TGTGCCAGTAGTGACCAGACAGGATACTACGAGCAGTACTTC. This encodes CASSDQTGYYEQYF.

The sample holds a few counts of this clonotype. The chain joins TRBV7-2 to TRBJ1-6; D unresolved. The CDR3 covers 14 residues. Germline-derived CDR1 and CDR2 are SGHTA and FQGNSA. Trimming removed 7 bases at V and 6 bases at J, with 13 bases between. This chain's CDR3 is CASINRKTNSPLHF. The DNA for the CDR3 is TGTGCCAGCATAAACCGGAAAACTAATTCACCCCTCCACTTT.

The CDR3 nucleotides read TGTGCCTGGAGTCGCGACTTTGCGGATTCACCCCTCCACTTT. Its protein is CAWSRDFADSPLHF. The genes are TRBV30 and TRBJ1-6; D gene ambiguous. Trimming pared 2 bases from V and 8 bases from J, leaving 13 bases between. CDR1 GTSNPN and CDR2 SVGIG come from the germline V gene (reference sequence). CDR3 length: 14 residues.

This clonotype was detected many times. The chain has TRBV7-2 and TRBJ2-3; possible D gene TRBD2, 7 bases. The CDR3 consists of 16 residues. Germline V gives CDR1 SGHTA, CDR2 FQGNSA. Trimming took 1 base from V and 3 from J, leaving 14 bases between them. In nucleotides, the CDR3 is TGTGCCAGCAGCTTAGTCGCGGGGGCCGATACAGATACGCAGTATTTT. Translating gives CASSLVAGADTDTQYF.

CDR3 amino acids: CASSEMASTTTDTQYF. The CDR3 DNA reads as TGCGCCAGCAGTGAGATGGCTTCCACTACCACAGATACGCAGTATTTT. The gene calls are TRBV10-1 and TRBJ2-3; D is uncertain. V was pared by 2 bases and J by 2 bases, with 14 bases between. This CDR3 spans 16 amino acids. The germline gives CDR1 WNHNN, CDR2 SYGVQD (reference sequence).

This clonotype was counted a few times. The J gene is TRBJ1-5, the V gene TRBV7-2; D not certain. The CDR3 runs to 16 residues. Germline V gives CDR1 SGHTA, CDR2 FQGNSA. The germline V and J ends were trimmed by 4 bases and 0 bases, with 13 bases remaining between them. The DNA of the CDR3 is TGTGCCAGCAGCTCGAGGACGGATTATAGCAATCAGCCCCAGCATTTT. Its protein is CASSSRTDYSNQPQHF.

This clonotype occurred many times. This chain joins TRBV18 and TRBJ1-4, with D perhaps matching TRBD1 (5 bases). The germline V gene encodes CDR1 KGHSH and CDR2 LQKENI. V dropped 3 bases and J dropped 6 bases, with 14 bases sitting between them. The CDR3 is made up of 15 amino acids. The CDR3 here is CASSPPHGGDEKLFF. The CDR3 DNA reads as TGTGCCAGCTCACCCCCGCATGGAGGGGATGAAAAACTGTTTTTT. Full variable domain (missing parts from reference TRBV18 and TRBJ1-4): NAGVMQNPRHLVRRRGQEARLRCSPMKGHSHVYWYRQLPEEGLKFMVYLQKENIIDESGMPKERFSAEFPKEGPSILRIQQVVRGDSAAYFCASSPPHGGDEKLFFGSGTQLSVL.

This chain links TRBV5-5 with TRBJ2-3; D remains unclear. The CDR3 is 13 residues long. Looked up from germline, CDR1 is SGHKS and CDR2 is YYEKEE (reference sequence). V was shortened by 7 bases and J by 1 base, with 10 bases between the two germline ends. CDR3 loop: CASLVMGTDTQYF. In nucleotides, the CDR3 is TGTGCCAGCCTTGTGATGGGCACAGATACGCAGTATTTT.

The sample holds many counts of this clonotype. The gene calls are TRBV5-6 and TRBJ2-5; D not certain. The CDR3 has 14 residues. CDR1 is SGHDT and CDR2 is YYEEEE in the germline V gene. V shed 4 bases and J shed 4 bases, with 14 bases lying between them. The CDR3 spells CASSLPLGVETQYF. The CDR3 DNA is TGTGCCAGCAGCCTACCTCTAGGAGTAGAGACCCAGTACTTC.

Many counts were recorded for this clonotype. This chain uses TRBV20-1 with TRBJ1-2; no reliable D call. In germline, CDR1 is DFQATT, CDR2 SNEGSKA (reference sequence). The CDR3 runs to 13 residues. Trimming removed 1 base at V and 4 bases at J, with 10 bases between. DNA for the CDR3: TGCAGTGCTAGAGTGCCGGCTATCTATGGCTACACCTTC. It is translated as CSARVPAIYGYTF.

The table lists this clonotype with many counts. V usage is TRBV5-1 and J usage is TRBJ1-6; 7 bases agree with TRBD1. This CDR3 is 20 amino acids long. Unmatched junction bases numbered 17, after V lost 4 bases and J lost 1 base. Germline assignment: CDR1 SGHRS and CDR2 YFSETQ. Here the CDR3 DNA reads TGCGCCAGCAGCCAACCGGGCGGGAGACAGGGAGCTTCCTATAATTCACCCCTCCACTTT. Encoded protein: CASSQPGGRQGASYNSPLHF.

There are many counts of this clonotype. This CDR3 is CASSIVGNQPQHF. The CDR3, as DNA: TGTGCCAGTAGTATTGTCGGGAATCAGCCCCAGCATTTT. The chain joins TRBV19 to TRBJ1-5; D unresolved. The CDR3 contains 13 residues. V lost 3 bases and J lost 4, with 7 bases in between. Germline lookup yields CDR1 LNHDA and CDR2 SQIVND (reference sequence).

This clonotype was detected many times. CDR3 residues: CASSLGTSGGDEQFF. In DNA form, the CDR3 reads TGCGCCAGCAGCCTTGGGACTAGCGGGGGGGATGAGCAGTTCTTC. The gene calls are TRBV5-1 and TRBJ2-1; TRBD2 matches 16 bases. The CDR3 has 15 amino acids. Germline trimming cut 4 bases from V and 8 bases from J; bases unmatched to any gene: 3. Germline CDR1 and CDR2: SGHRS and YFSETQ.

V and J are TRBV9 and TRBJ1-4; tentative D call: TRBD1 (5 bases). CDR3 length: 14 residues. Germline V CDR1 and CDR2: SGDLS, YYNGEE. The V and J ends lost 2 bases and 2 bases respectively, with 7 bases between them. CDR3 nucleotides: TGTGCCAGCAGCGTCTCAGGGACTAATGAAAAACTGTTTTTT. It yields the protein CASSVSGTNEKLFF.

This clonotype was detected a few times. The chain recombines TRBV6-1 with TRBJ1-5; D is uncertain. Germline assignment: CDR1 MNHNS and CDR2 SASEGT. Trimming shortened V by 4 bases and J by 5 bases, and 9 bases separated the two germline ends. The CDR3 sequence is 13 residues long. CDR3 sequence reads: CASSGGFDQPQHF. Here the CDR3 DNA reads TGTGCCAGCAGTGGCGGATTTGATCAGCCCCAGCATTTT.

This clonotype has a count of ten or more. V is TRBV2 and J is TRBJ2-3; no clear D. V was cut by 2 bases and J by 7 bases, with 1 base left in between. CDR3 length: 10 residues. Germline V CDR1 and CDR2: SNHLY, FYNNEI. The CDR3, as DNA: TGTGCCAGCAGTGAATATACGCAGTATTTT. Its translation is CASSEYTQYF.

The chain links TRBV6-5 to TRBJ1-3, with TRBD1 as a possible D gene (5 bases). This CDR3 has 15 residues. With 7 bases removed from V and 6 bases from J, the gap between germline ends came to 19 bases. CDR1 MNHEY and CDR2 SVGAGI come from the germline V gene. CDR3: CASTLGANPQNTIYF. CDR3 coding DNA: TGTGCCAGCACCCTCGGGGCGAACCCTCAAAACACCATATATTTT.

This clonotype was observed at least ten times. V usage is TRBV29-1 and J usage is TRBJ2-3; D may be TRBD1 or TRBD2 (6 bases each). This CDR3 contains 18 residues. Germline loops: CDR1 SQVTM, CDR2 ANQGSEA. V was trimmed by 3 bases and J by 6 bases, leaving 28 bases between them. The CDR3 DNA reads as TGCAGCGTTGAGAGGCCCAGCGGCATGGGGGGCCAGGCGGATACGCAGTATTTT. Protein sequence: CSVERPSGMGGQADTQYF.

The sample holds many counts of this clonotype. The chain joins TRBV19 to TRBJ2-4, with 9 bases identical to TRBD1. With V trimmed by 4 bases and J by 1 base, 2 bases remained unmatched. Looked up from germline, CDR1 is LNHDA and CDR2 is SQIVND (reference sequence). This CDR3 has 15 residues. The CDR3 bases are TGTGCCAGTAGTACCGACAGGGGGGCCAAAAACATTCAGTACTTC. Translation: CASSTDRGAKNIQYF.

This CDR3 is CASSQGRRLSYEQYF. CDR3 in DNA: TGCGCCAGCAGCCAAGGACGGCGCCTCTCCTACGAGCAGTACTTC. The chain uses TRBV4-1 and TRBJ2-7; D call uncertain. The ends were cut back, 1 base at V and 0 bases at J, with 10 bases in the middle. The CDR3 contains 15 residues. Looked up from germline, CDR1 is MGHRA and CDR2 is YSYEKL.